Below, one T cell receptor beta chain is given with its context. One end of the junction does not line up with germline, which may come from a read error. Recruitment covered under 25 US areas and drew participants whose ages spanned about 18 to 90 years. The data belong to a study of blood T cell repertoires in COVID-19. In the original processing: Counts of nucleated cells, estimated from reference gene primer amplification, were obtained. TCRdb's copy holds only in-frame clones and misses some; the assay was immunoSEQ multiplex PCR. V and J calls and clone size are as listed in that table; D and trimming were resolved from the DNA. Among 200,000 to 300,000 clones, approximately 83% were seen once, and the ten largest hold roughly 3.1%. The CDR3 has 16 residues. Germline V gene lookup returns CDR1 MGHRA and CDR2 YSYEKL.

This receptor was obtained from a woman in her 40s with acute COVID-19. V usage is TRBV4-1 and J usage is TRBJ2-7, with D unclear. Input material: PBMCs or T cells enriched from blood (not recorded which). In nucleotides, the CDR3 is TGCGCCAGCAGCGAAGACGTTCTTGCAGGCTCCTACGAGCAGTACTTC. Protein product: CASSEDVLAGSYEQYF.